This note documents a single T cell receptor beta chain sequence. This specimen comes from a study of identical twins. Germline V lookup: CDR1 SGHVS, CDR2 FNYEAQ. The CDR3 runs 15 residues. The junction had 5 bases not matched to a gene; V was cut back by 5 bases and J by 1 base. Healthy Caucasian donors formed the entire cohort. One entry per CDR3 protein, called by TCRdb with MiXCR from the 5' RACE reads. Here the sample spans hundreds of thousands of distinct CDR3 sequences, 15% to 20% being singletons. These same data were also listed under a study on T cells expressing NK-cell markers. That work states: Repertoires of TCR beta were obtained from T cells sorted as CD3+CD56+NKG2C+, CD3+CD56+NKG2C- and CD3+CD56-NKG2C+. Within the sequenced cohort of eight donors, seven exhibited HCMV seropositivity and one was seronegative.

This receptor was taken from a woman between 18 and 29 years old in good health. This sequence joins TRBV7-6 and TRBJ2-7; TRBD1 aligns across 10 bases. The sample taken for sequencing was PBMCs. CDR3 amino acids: CASSGTGQGSYEQYF. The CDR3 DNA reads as TGTGCCAGCAGCGGTACGGGACAGGGGTCCTACGAGCAGTACTTC. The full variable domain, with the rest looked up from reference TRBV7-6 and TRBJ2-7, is GAGVSQSPRYKVTKRGQDVALRCDPISGHVSLYWYRQALGQGPEFLTYFNYEAQQDKSGLPNDRFSAERPEGSISTLTIQRTEQRDSAMYRCASSGTGQGSYEQYFGPGTRLTVT.